This T cell receptor beta chain was sequenced during a study of T-cell memory formation after mild COVID-19. This clonotype has just a few counts. The CDR3 runs to 12 residues. Trimming left V 3 bases short and J 7 bases short, with 9 bases between. Germline V gene data show CDR1 as SGHVS and CDR2 as FQNEAQ. TCRdb redid the calling of the 5' RACE reads with MiXCR, one entry per CDR3 protein. The table includes 50,000 or so distinct CDR3 sequences, approximately 9% detected once. This TCR derives from an adult woman who had mild COVID-19 (a few samples of this study predate the infection). Cell type and time point are not known. Material: PBMCs or a T cell subset sorted from them (not recorded which). The J gene is TRBJ1-1, the V gene TRBV7-8; D gene ambiguous. Here the CDR3 reads CASSFAESEAFF. The CDR3 nucleotides are TGTGCCAGCAGCTTCGCCGAGAGTGAAGCTTTCTTT.